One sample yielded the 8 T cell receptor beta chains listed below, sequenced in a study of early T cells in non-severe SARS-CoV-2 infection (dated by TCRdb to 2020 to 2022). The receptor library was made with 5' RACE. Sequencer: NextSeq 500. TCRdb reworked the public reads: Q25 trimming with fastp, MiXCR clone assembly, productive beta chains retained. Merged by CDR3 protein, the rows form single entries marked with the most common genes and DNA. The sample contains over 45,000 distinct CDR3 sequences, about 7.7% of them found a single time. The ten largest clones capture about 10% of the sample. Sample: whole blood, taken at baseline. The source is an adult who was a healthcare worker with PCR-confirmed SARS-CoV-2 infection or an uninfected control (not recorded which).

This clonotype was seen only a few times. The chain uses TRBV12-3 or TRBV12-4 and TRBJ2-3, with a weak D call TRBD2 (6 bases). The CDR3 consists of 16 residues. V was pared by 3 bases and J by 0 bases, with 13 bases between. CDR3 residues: CASSFHVSGSTDTQYF. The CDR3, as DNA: TGTGCCAGCAGTTTTCATGTTAGCGGTAGCACAGATACGCAGTATTTT.

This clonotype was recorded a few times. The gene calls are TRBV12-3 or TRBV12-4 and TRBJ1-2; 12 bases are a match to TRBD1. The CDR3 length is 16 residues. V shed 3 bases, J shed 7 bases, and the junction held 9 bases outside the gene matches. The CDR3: CASSFRPGQGARGYTF. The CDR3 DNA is TGTGCCAGCAGTTTCCGACCGGGACAGGGGGCGCGTGGCTACACCTTC.

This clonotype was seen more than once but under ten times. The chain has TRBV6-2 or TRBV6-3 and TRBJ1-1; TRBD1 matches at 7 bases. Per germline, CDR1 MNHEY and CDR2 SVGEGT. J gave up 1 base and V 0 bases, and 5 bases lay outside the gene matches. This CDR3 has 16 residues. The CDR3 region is CASSYSRTGTNTEAFF. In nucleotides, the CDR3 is TGTGCCAGCAGTTACTCCCGGACAGGAACGAACACTGAAGCTTTCTTT.

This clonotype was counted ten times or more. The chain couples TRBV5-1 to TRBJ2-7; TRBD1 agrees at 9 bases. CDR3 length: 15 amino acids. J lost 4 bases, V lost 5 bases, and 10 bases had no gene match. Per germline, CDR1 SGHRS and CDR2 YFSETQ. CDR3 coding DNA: TGCGCCAGCAGAATAGGTCTACAGGGGGCGTACGAGCAGTACTTC. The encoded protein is CASRIGLQGAYEQYF.

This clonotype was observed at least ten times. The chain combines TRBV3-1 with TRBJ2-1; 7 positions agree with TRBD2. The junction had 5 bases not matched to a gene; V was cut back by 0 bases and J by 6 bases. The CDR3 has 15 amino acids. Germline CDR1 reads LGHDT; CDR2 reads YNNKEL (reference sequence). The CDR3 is CASSQDSTGGNEQFF. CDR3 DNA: TGTGCCAGCAGCCAAGATTCGACGGGGGGCAATGAGCAGTTCTTC.

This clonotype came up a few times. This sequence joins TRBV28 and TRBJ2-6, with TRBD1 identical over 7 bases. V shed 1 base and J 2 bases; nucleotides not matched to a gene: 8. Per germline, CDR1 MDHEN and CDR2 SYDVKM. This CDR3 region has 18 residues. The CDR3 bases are TGTGCCAGCAGTTTATTAGGGGGCCGACCCCCTGGGGCCAACGTCCTGACTTTC. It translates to CASSLLGGRPPGANVLTF.

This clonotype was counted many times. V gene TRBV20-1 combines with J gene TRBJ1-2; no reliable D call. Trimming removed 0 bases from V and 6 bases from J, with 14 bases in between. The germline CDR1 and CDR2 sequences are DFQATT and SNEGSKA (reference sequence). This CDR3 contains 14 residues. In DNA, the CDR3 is TGCAGTGCTAGAGATGGCTGGGATATCCATGGCTACACCTTC. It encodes CSARDGWDIHGYTF.

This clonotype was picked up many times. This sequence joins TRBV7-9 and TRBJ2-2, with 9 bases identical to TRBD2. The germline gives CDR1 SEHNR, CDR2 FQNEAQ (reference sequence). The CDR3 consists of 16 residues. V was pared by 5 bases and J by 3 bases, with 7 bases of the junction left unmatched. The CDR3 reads CASSIRLAAYTGELFF. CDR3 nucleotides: TGTGCCAGCAGCATAAGACTAGCGGCTTACACCGGGGAGCTGTTTTTT.